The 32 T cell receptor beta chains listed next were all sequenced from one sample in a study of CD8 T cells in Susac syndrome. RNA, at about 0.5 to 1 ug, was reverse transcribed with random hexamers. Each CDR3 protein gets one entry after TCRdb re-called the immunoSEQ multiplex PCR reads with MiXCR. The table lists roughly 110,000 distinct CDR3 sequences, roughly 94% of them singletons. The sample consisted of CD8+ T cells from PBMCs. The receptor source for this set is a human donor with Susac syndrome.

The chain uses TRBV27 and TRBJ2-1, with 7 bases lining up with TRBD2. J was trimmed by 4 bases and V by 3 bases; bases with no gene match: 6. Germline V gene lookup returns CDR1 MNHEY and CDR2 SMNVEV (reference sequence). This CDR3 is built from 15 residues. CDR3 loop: CASSLPAGLYNEQFF. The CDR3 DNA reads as TGTGCCAGCAGTTTGCCAGCGGGGCTTTACAATGAGCAGTTCTTC.

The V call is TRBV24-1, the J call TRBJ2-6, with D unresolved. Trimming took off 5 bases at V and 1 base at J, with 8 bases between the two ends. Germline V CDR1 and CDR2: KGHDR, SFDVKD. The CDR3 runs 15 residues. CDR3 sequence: CATSVRKSGANVLTF. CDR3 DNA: TGTGCCACCAGTGTACGGAAATCTGGGGCCAACGTCCTGACTTTC.

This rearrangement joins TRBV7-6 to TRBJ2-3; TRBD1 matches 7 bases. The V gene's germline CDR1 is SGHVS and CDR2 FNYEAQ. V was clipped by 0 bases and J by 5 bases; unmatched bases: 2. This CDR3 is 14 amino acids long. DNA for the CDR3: TGTGCCAGCAGCTTAGCGACAGGGTTAGATACGCAGTATTTT. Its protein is CASSLATGLDTQYF.

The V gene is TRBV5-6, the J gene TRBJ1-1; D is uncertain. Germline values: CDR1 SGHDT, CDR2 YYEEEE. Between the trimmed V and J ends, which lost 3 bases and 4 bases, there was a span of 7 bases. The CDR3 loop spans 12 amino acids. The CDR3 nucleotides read TGTGCCAGCAGCTCGGGGAGCACTGAAGCTTTCTTT. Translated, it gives CASSSGSTEAFF.

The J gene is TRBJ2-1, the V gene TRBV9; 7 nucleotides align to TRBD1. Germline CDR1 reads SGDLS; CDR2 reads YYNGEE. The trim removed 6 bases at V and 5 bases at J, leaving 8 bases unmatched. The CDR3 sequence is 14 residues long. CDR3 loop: CASTRDRSNNEQFF. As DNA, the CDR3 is TGTGCCAGCACCCGGGACAGATCTAACAATGAGCAGTTCTTC.

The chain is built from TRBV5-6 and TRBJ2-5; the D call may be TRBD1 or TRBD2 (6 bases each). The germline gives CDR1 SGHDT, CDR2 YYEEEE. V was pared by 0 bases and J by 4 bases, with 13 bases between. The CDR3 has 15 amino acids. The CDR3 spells CASSLGGGGGETQYF. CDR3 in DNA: TGTGCCAGCAGCTTGGGAGGGGGAGGAGGAGAGACCCAGTACTTC.

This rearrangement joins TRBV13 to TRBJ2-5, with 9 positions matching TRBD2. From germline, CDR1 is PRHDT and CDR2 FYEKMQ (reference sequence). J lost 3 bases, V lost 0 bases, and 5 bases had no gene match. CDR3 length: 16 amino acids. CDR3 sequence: CASSLGVAGVKETQYF. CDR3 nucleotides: TGTGCCAGCAGCTTAGGAGTAGCGGGGGTGAAAGAGACCCAGTACTTC.

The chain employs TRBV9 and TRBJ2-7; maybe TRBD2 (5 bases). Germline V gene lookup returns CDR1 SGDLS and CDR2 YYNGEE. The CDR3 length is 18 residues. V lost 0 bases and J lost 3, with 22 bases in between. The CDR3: CASSVASSLDDIRYEQYF. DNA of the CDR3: TGTGCCAGCAGCGTAGCTAGCTCGCTGGATGACATACGCTACGAGCAGTACTTC.

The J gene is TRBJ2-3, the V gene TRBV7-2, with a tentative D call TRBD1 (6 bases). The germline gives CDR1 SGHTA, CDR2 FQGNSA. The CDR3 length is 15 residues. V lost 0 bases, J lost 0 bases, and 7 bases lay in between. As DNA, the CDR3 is TGTGCCAGCAGCTTAGCGGGGGCTAGCACAGATACGCAGTATTTT. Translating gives CASSLAGASTDTQYF.

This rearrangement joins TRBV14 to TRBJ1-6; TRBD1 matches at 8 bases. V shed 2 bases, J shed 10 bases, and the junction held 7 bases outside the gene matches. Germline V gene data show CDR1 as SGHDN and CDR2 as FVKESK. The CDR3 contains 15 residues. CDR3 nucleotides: TGTGCCAGCAGCCAATTCCGGACAGGGTGGTCACCCCTCCACTTT. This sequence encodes CASSQFRTGWSPLHF. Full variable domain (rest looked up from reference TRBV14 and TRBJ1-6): EAGVTQFPSHSVIEKGQTVTLRCDPISGHDNLYWYRRVMGKEIKFLLHFVKESKQDESGMPNNRFLAERTGGTYSTLKVQPAELEDSGVYFCASSQFRTGWSPLHFGNGTRLTVT.

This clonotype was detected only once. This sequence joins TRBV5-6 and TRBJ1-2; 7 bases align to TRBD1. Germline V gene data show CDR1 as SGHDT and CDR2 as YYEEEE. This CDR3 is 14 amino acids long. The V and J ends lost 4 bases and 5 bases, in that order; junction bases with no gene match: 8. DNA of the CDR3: TGTGCCAGCAGCCTGGGGACAGCTTCTTATGGCTACACCTTC. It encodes CASSLGTASYGYTF.

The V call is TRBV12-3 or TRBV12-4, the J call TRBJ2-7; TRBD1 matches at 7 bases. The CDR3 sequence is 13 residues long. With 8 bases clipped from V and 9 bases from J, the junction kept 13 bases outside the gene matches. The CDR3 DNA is TGTGCCAGCCCCCGGGACAGTGGGTCTGGGCAGTACTTC. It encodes CASPRDSGSGQYF.

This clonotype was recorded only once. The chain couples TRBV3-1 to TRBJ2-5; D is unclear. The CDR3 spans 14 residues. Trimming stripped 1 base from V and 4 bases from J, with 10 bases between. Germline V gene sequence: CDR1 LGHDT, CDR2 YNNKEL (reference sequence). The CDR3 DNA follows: TGTGCCAGCAGCCAAGGGTCCCGAAGAGAGACCCAGTACTTC. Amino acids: CASSQGSRRETQYF.

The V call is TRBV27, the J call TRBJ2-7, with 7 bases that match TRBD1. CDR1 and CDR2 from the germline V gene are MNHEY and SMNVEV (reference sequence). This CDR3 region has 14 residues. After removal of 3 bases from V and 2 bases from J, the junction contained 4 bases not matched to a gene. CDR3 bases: TGTGCCAGCAGTTTCTGGGACAGTACCTACGAGCAGTACTTC. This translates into CASSFWDSTYEQYF.

The CDR3 sequence: CASSRLDPDTGELFF. As DNA, the CDR3 is TGCGCCAGCAGCCGCCTGGACCCCGACACCGGGGAGCTGTTTTTT. This chain links TRBV5-1 with TRBJ2-2; D unresolved. V shed 4 bases and J shed 3 bases, with 13 bases lying between them. Germline CDR1 reads SGHRS; CDR2 reads YFSETQ. This CDR3 has 15 residues.

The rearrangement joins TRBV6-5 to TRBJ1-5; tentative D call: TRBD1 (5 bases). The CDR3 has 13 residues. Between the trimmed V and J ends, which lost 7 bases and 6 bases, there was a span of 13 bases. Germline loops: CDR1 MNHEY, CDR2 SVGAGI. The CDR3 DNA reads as TGTGCCAGCACCGGGGCAGCCAGTCAGCCCCAGCATTTT. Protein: CASTGAASQPQHF.

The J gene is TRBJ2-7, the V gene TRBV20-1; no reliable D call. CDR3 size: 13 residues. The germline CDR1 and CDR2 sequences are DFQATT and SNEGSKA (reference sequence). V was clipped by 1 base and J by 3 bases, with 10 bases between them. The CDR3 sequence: CSARGQIIYEQYF. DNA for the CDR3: TGCAGTGCTAGAGGACAAATTATCTACGAGCAGTACTTC.

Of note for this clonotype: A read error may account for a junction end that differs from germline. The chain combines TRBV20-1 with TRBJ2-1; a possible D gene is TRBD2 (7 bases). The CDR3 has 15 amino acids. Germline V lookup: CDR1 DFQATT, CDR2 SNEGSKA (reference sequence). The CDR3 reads CSAEDGGAPGNGQFF. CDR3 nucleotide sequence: TGCAGTGCTGAGGATGGGGGGGCGCCGGGCAATGGGCAGTTCTTC.

CDR3 sequence reads: CASSFSGSNTGELFF. The DNA for the CDR3 is TGTGCCAGCAGCTTTTCAGGGTCGAACACCGGGGAGCTGTTTTTT. The V call is TRBV13, the J call TRBJ2-2; perhaps TRBD1 as D (5 bases). CDR1 is PRHDT, CDR2 FYEKMQ, per germline (reference sequence). The V end lost 3 bases, the J end lost 0 bases, and 8 bases lay between the germline ends. This CDR3 has 15 amino acids.

The CDR3 protein is CSAREGNNEQFF. The CDR3 region has the DNA TGCAGTGCCAGGGAGGGGAATAATGAGCAGTTCTTC. This chain connects TRBV20-1 to TRBJ2-1; the match to TRBD2 covers 7 bases. From germline, CDR1 is DFQATT and CDR2 SNEGSKA (reference sequence). Unmatched junction bases numbered 6, after V lost 6 bases and J lost 7 bases. The CDR3 consists of 12 residues.

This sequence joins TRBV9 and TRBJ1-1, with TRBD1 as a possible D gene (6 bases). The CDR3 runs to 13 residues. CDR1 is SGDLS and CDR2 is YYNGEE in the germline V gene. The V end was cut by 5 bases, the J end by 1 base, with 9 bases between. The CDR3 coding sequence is TGTGCCAGCAGTAAGGGGGGGAACACTGAAGCTTTCTTT. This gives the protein CASSKGGNTEAFF.

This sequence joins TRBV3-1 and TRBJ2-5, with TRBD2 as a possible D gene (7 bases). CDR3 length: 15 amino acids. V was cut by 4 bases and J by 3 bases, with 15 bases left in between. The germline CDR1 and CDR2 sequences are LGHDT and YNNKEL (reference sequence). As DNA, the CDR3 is TGTGCCAGCAGCCCTTACCTAGGGGGGGAAGAGACCCAGTACTTC. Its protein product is CASSPYLGGEETQYF.

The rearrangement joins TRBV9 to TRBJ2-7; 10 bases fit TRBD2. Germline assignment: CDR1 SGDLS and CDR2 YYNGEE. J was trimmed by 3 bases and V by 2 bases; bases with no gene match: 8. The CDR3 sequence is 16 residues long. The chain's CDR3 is CASSVSSGGAFYEQYF. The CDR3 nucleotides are TGTGCCAGCAGCGTCAGCAGCGGGGGGGCCTTCTACGAGCAGTACTTC.

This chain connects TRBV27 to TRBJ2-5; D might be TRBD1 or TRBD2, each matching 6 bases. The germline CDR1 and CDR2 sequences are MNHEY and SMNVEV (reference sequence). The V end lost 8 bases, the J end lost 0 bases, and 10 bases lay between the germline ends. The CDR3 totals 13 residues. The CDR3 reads CASGGQNQETQYF. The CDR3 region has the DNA TGTGCCAGCGGGGGGCAAAACCAAGAGACCCAGTACTTC.

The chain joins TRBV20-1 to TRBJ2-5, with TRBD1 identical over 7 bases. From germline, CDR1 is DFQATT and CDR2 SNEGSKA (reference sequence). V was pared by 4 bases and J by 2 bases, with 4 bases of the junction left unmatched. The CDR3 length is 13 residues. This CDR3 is CSATPGQQETQYF. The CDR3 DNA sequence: TGCAGTGCTACCCCGGGACAGCAAGAGACCCAGTACTTC.

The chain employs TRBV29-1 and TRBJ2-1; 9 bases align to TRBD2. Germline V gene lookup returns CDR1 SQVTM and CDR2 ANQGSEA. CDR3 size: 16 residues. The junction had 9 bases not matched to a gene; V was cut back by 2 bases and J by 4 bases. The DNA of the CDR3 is TGCAGCGTTGAACCCCCGGGACTAGCCCCTTACAATGAGCAGTTCTTC. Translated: CSVEPPGLAPYNEQFF.

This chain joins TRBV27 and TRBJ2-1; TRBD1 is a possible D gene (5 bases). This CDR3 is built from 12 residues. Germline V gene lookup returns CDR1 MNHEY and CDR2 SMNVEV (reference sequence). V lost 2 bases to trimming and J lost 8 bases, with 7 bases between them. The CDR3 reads CASSLTGHEQFF. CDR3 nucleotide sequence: TGTGCCAGCAGTTTAACAGGCCATGAGCAGTTCTTC.

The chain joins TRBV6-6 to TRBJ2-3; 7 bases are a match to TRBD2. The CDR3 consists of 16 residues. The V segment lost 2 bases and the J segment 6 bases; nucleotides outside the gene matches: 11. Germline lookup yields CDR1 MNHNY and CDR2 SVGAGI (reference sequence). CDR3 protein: CASSYPVLNGGDTQYF. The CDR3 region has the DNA TGTGCCAGCAGTTACCCAGTACTAAACGGGGGGGATACGCAGTATTTT.

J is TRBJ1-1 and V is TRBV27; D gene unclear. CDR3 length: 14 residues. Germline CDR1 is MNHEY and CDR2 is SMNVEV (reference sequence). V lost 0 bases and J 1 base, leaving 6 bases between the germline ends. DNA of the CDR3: TGTGCCAGCAGTTTATCGATTCGGAACACTGAAGCTTTCTTT. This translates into CASSLSIRNTEAFF.

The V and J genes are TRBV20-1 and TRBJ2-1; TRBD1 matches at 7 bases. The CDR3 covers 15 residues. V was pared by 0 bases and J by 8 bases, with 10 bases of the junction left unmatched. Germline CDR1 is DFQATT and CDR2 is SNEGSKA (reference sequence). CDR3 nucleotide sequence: TGCAGTGCTAGAGATGACAGGGTTGGTTTTGATGAGCAGTTCTTC. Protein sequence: CSARDDRVGFDEQFF.

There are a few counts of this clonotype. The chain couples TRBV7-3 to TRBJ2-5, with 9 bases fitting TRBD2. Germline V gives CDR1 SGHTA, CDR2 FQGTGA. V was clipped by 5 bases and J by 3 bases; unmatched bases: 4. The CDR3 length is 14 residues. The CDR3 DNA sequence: TGTGCCAGCAGCCACTTAGCGGGAGAAGAGACCCAGTACTTC. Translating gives CASSHLAGEETQYF.

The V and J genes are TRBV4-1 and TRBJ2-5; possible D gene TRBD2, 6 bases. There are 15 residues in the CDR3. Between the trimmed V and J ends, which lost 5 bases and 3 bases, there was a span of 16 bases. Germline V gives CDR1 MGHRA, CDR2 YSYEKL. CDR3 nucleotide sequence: TGCGCCAGCAGCGACCCCGGGGACTCAAAAGAGACCCAGTACTTC. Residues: CASSDPGDSKETQYF.